The sequence of this T cell receptor (beta chain) was determined in a study of blood T cell repertoires in COVID-19. Turning to the study itself: Specimens from acute and convalescent COVID-19 originated in the United States, Italy and Spain. PBMCs, B-cell-depleted T cells, or T cells were the source of the cDNA or gDNA that made up the material.

Per the original data handling: Quantification of nucleated cells was approximated via reference gene primer amplification. TCRdb's table, derived via immunoSEQ multiplex PCR, lists solely in-frame clones and lacks some. V, J and clone size are those of that table, while D and trimming were read from the DNA. This repertoire shows fewer than 130,000 clones, roughly 71% found once; its top ten account for 5% to 6.5%. The germline CDR1 and CDR2 sequences are KGHSH and LQKENI. The trim removed 0 bases at V and 1 base at J, leaving 3 bases unmatched. This CDR3 has 16 residues. This chain joins TRBV18 and TRBJ1-1, with 9 bases that match TRBD1. The TCR was taken from a man at least 80 years old with acute or convalescent COVID-19. The specimen was peripheral blood. CDR3: CASSPPLGQGNTEAFF. The CDR3 DNA follows: TGTGCCAGCTCACCACCCCTGGGACAGGGGAACACTGAAGCTTTCTTT.